Sequencing of this TCR beta chain was carried out in a study of T-cell reconstitution after alpha-beta-depleted transplantation in children. The library targeted TCRbeta and was prepared with unique molecular identifiers. TCRdb redid the calling of the PCR reads with MiXCR, one entry per CDR3 protein. The sample has roughly 170,000 distinct CDR3 sequences, around 6.8% seen once. This clonotype was recorded at least ten times. The germline V gene has CDR1 SGHDT and CDR2 YYEEEE. V was cut by 6 bases and J by 8 bases, with 26 bases left in between. CDR3 size: 16 residues. The rearrangement uses TRBV5-6 and TRBJ1-2, with a tentative D call TRBD1 (5 bases). The TCR sequence derives from a human donor who donated a stem cell graft to a child with Wiskott-Aldrich syndrome. This material consisted of PBMCs from the stem cell graft donor, taken from the stem cell graft. The CDR3 sequence is CASISRGLGAGSGYTF. In DNA form, the CDR3 reads TGTGCCAGCATCTCCCGAGGATTGGGCGCAGGGTCGGGCTACACCTTC.